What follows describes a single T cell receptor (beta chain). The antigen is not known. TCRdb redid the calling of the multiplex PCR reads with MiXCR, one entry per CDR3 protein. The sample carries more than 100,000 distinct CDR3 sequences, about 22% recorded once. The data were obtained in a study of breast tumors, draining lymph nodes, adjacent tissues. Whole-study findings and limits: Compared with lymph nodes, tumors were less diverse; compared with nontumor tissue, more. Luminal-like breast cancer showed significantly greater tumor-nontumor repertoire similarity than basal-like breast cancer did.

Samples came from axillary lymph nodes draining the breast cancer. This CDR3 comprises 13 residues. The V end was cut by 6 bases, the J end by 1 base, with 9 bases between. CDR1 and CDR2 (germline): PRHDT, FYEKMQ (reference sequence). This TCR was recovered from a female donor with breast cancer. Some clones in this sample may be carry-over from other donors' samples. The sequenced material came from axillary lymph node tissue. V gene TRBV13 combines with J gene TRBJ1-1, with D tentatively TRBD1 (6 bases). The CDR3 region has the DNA TGTGCCAGCAGACCGACAGGGAACACTGAAGCTTTCTTT. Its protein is CASRPTGNTEAFF.